Following are 7 T cell receptor beta chains from one sample sequenced in a study of spatial heterogeneity in lung cancer. Documented time point: sample taken at primary tumor resection. The study sequenced unsorted whole RNA from tumor, nontumor lung or frozen PBMC. TCRdb redid the calling of the 5' RACE reads with MiXCR, one entry per CDR3 protein. The repertoire holds roughly 3,700 distinct CDR3 sequences, about 30% seen once, with roughly 13% in the top ten. The specimen comprised normal lung tissue next to the tumor, sampled at surgery. These receptors all stem from a male donor with early-stage non-small cell lung cancer.

On this clonotype: One end of the junction fails to match germline, which may point to a read error. The chain recombines TRBV7-9 with TRBJ2-1; TRBD2 agrees at 11 bases. The CDR3 has 16 residues. Germline V gene sequence: CDR1 SEHNR, CDR2 FQNEAQ (reference sequence). CDR3 amino acids: CDSSWMGLAEYNEQFF. Here the CDR3 DNA reads TGTGACAGCAGCTGGATGGGACTAGCGGAATACAATGAGCAGTTCTTC.

This sequence joins TRBV20-1 and TRBJ1-2; D gene unclear. This CDR3 contains 16 residues. V lost 5 bases, J lost 0 bases, and 19 bases lay in between. Germline V CDR1 and CDR2: DFQATT, SNEGSKA (reference sequence). For the CDR3, the DNA is TGCAGTGCTTTTACGCGACCGTTTGGATCTAACTATGGCTACACCTTC. It translates to CSAFTRPFGSNYGYTF.

This clonotype rates as medium-sized (0.01 to 0.1%). V usage is TRBV7-2 and J usage is TRBJ2-1, with a tentative D call TRBD2 (7 bases). Trimming took 0 bases from V and 6 from J, leaving 9 bases between them. The CDR3 has 14 amino acids. Germline CDR1 reads SGHTA; CDR2 reads FQGNSA. CDR3 amino acids: CASSLAGGPNEQFF. The CDR3 bases are TGTGCCAGCAGCTTAGCGGGGGGGCCCAATGAGCAGTTCTTC.

By proportion, this clonotype is medium-sized. This chain connects TRBV12-3 or TRBV12-4 to TRBJ1-2; possibly TRBD1 for D (5 bases). V was clipped by 1 base and J by 8 bases, with 11 bases between them. The CDR3 has 13 residues. CDR3 residues: CASSLGQGHGYTF. The CDR3 region has the DNA TGTGCCAGCAGTTTAGGGCAGGGTCACGGCTACACCTTC.

This clonotype is labeled medium-sized. The gene calls are TRBV7-2 and TRBJ1-2; no definite D call. The CDR3 totals 13 residues. Trimming left V 2 bases short and J 10 bases short, with 14 bases between. The germline CDR1 and CDR2 sequences are SGHTA and FQGNSA. The CDR3 here is CASSLLLTGDYTF. As DNA, the CDR3 is TGTGCCAGCAGCTTATTATTGACCGGGGACTACACCTTC. Using reference TRBV7-2 and TRBJ1-2 for the parts outside the CDR3, the full variable domain is GAGVSQSPSNKVTEKGKDVELRCDPISGHTALYWYRQSLGQGLEFLIYFQGNSAPDKSGLPSDRFSAERTGGSVSTLTIQRTQQEDSAVYLCASSLLLTGDYTFGSGTRLTVV.

In its sample, this clonotype was seen many times. The genes are TRBV29-1 and TRBJ1-2; D gene uncertain. Germline V gene data show CDR1 as SQVTM and CDR2 as ANQGSEA. The CDR3 totals 12 residues. Trimming stripped 4 bases from V and 8 bases from J, with 14 bases between. CDR3 loop: CSVVGPNEGYTF. CDR3 DNA: TGCAGCGTTGTCGGGCCGAACGAGGGCTACACCTTC.

V is TRBV7-8 and J is TRBJ2-7; D is possibly TRBD1 (5 bases). The CDR3 runs 14 residues. V lost 1 base and J lost 0, with 7 bases in between. Germline V CDR1 and CDR2: SGHVS, FQNEAQ. CDR3 sequence (DNA): TGTGCCAGCAGCTTAGTTGGGGCCTCCTACGAGCAGTACTTC. Translated: CASSLVGASYEQYF.